This T cell receptor beta chain was identified during a study of T cells in Graves' hyperthyroidism and ophthalmopathy. RNA transcripts yielded amplified TCR beta CDR3 regions. The HTBI primer set served for first-round RT-PCR of the TCR CDR3. MiXCR, applied by TCRdb to the multiplex PCR reads, yields one record per CDR3 protein. The sample holds under 350,000 distinct CDR3 sequences, 17% seen once. As to this clonotype: Antigen specificity is unknown. Without the conserved terminal phenylalanine or tryptophan, this CDR3 likely stems from a read error.

Subjects with ophthalmopathy showed a Clinical Activity Score no lower than 3, a NOSPECS grade no lower than 4, and a duration shorter than 3 months. General study points: Expanded thyroid clonotypes (above 0.001) were mostly also found in blood.

V trimming: 4 bases; J trimming: 0 bases; junction bases outside the gene matches: 6. This CDR3 is 16 amino acids long. The germline V gene encodes CDR1 SGHDT and CDR2 YYEEEE. This receptor was taken from a woman aged 60-75 years with Graves' ophthalmopathy. The genes are TRBV5-6 and TRBJ2-1, with 8 bases that match TRBD2. Sequenced sample: blood. CDR3 coding DNA: TGTGCCAGCAGCCCCCCGAGCGGGAGCTCCTACAATGAGCAGTTCCTC. It is translated as CASSPPSGSSYNEQFL.